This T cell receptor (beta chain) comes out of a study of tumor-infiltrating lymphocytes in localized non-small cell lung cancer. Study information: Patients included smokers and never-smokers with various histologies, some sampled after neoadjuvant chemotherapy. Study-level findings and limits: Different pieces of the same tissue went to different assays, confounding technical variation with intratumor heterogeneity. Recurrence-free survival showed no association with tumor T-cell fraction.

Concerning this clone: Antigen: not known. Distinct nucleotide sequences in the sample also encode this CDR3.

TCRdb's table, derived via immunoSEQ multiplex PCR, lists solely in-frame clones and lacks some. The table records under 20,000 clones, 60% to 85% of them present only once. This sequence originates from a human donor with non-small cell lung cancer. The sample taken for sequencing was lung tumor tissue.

CDR3 region: CAISEGSGSTDTQYF. The CDR3 DNA is TGTGCCATCAGTGAGGGTAGCGGGAGCACAGATACGCAGTATTTT. The rearrangement links TRBV10-3 to TRBJ2-3; TRBD2 aligns across 7 bases. J was trimmed by 0 bases and V by 2 bases; bases with no gene match: 2. Germline CDR1 is ENHRY and CDR2 is SYGVKD. This CDR3 is built from 15 residues.